This T cell receptor beta chain was sequenced in a study of blood T cells in healthy people across ages. General observations from the study: Researchers judged that diversity estimates from one million T cells fell short of true values.

The use of a sample-barcoded 5' primer and a J-beta primer mix characterized a second PCR of roughly 6 to 11 cycles. In TCRdb, the 5' RACE reads were re-called with MiXCR into one record per CDR3 protein. Counted here are roughly 1,300,000 distinct CDR3 sequences, approximately 60% occurring once; the ten biggest clones make up roughly 7%. About this clonotype: What it binds is not known.

The source is a man between 18 and 29 years old in good health. Material: blood.

CDR3 sequence reads: CASSQDVSAYEQYF. For the CDR3, the DNA is TGCGCCAGCAGCCAAGATGTCAGTGCCTACGAGCAGTACTTC. The chain has TRBV4-3 and TRBJ2-7, with no clear D. Germline CDR1 and CDR2: LGHNA and YSLEER. Trimming took off 0 bases at V and 2 bases at J, with 8 bases between the two ends. This CDR3 contains 14 residues.